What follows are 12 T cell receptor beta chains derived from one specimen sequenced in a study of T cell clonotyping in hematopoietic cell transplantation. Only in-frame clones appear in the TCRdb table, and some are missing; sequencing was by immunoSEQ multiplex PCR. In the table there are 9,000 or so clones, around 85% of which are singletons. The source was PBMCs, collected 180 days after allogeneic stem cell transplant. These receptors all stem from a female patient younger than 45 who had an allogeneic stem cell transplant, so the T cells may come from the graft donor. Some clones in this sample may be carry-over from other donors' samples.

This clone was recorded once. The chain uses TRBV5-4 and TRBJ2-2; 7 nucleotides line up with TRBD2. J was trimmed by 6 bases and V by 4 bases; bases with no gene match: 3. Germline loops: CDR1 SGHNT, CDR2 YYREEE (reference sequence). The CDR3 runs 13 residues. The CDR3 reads CASSHGGAGELFF. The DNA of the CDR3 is TGTGCCAGCAGCCATGGGGGGGCCGGGGAGCTGTTTTTT.

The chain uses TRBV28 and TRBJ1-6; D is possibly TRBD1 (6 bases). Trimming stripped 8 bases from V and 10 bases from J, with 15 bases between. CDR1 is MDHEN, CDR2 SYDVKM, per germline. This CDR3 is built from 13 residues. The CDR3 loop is CASFRDIGSPLHF. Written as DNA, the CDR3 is TGTGCCAGCTTCCGGGACATCGGCTCACCCCTCCACTTT.

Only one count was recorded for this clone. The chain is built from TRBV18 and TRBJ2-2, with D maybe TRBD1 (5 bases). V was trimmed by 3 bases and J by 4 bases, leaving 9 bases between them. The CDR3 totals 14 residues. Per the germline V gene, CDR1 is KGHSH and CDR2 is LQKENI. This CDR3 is CASSPREATGELFF. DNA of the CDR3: TGTGCCAGCTCACCCAGGGAAGCCACCGGGGAGCTGTTTTTT.

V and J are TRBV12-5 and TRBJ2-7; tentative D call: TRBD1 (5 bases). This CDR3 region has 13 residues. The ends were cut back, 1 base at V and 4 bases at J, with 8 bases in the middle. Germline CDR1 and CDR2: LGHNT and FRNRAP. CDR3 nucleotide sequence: TGTGCTAGTGGTTTGGGCAGGGTGTACGAGCAGTACTTC. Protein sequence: CASGLGRVYEQYF.

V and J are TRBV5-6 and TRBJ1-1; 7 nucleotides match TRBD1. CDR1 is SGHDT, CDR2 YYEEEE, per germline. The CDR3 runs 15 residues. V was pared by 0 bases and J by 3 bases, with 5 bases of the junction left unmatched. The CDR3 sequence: CASSLVGGAHTEAFF. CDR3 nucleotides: TGTGCCAGCAGCTTGGTAGGGGGCGCCCACACTGAAGCTTTCTTT.

As DNA, the CDR3 is TGCGCCAGCAGCCAAGATCTGGGTGGGGGCCAACAAGAGACCCAGTACTTC. Protein product: CASSQDLGGGQQETQYF. V usage is TRBV4-1 and J usage is TRBJ2-5; maybe TRBD1 (6 bases). V lost 0 bases and J lost 2, with 16 bases in between. This CDR3 has 17 amino acids. Per germline, CDR1 MGHRA and CDR2 YSYEKL.

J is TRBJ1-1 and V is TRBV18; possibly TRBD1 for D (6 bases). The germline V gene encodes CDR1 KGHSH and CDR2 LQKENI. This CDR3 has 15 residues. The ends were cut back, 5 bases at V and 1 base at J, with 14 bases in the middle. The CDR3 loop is CASSEQGLGNTEAFF. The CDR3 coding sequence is TGTGCCAGCTCAGAACAGGGTTTGGGGAACACTGAAGCTTTCTTT.

In DNA, the CDR3 is TGTGCCATCAGTGACCAAGGCGTAGGCGGTGGCTACACCTTC. This translates into CAISDQGVGGGYTF. This chain links TRBV10-3 with TRBJ1-2; D ambiguous. Germline CDR1 reads ENHRY; CDR2 reads SYGVKD. CDR3 length: 14 amino acids. Between the trimmed V and J ends, which lost 3 bases and 7 bases, there was a span of 15 bases.

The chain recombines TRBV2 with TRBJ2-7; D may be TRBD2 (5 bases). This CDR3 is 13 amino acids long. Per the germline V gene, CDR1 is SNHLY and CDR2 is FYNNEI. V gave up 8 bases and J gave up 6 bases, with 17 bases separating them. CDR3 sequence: CASGGLQSGEQYF. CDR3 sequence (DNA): TGTGCCAGCGGTGGACTCCAATCTGGCGAGCAGTACTTC.

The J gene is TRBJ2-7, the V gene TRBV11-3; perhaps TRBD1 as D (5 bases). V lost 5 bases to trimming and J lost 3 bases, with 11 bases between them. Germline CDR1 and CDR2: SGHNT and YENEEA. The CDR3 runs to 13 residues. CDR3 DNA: TGTGCCAGCAGCACGCAGGGCAGCTACGAGCAGTACTTC. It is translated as CASSTQGSYEQYF.

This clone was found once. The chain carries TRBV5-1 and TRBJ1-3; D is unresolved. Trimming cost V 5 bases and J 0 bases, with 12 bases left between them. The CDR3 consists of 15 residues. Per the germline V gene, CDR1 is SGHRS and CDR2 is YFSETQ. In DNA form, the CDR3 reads TGCGCCAGCAGTCCCGACGGGAGCTCTGGAAACACCATATATTTT. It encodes CASSPDGSSGNTIYF.

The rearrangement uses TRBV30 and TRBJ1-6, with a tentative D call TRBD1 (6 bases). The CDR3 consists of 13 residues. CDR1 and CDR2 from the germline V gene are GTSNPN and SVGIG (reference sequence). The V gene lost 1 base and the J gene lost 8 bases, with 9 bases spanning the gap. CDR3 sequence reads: CAWSGQGYSPLHF. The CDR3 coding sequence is TGTGCCTGGAGTGGGCAGGGGTATTCACCCCTCCACTTT.